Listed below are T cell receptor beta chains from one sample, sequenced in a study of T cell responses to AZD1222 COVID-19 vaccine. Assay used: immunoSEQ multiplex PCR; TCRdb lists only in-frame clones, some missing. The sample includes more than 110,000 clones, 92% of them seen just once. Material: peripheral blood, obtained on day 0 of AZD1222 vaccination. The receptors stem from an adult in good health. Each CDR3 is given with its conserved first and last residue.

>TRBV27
CASSPPPFGRGNQPQHF
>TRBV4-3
CASSQDYWNTGELFF
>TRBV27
CASSLGRERYEQYF
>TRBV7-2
CASSLVSSGRGQFF
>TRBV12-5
CASGLVLGGDGADYGYTF
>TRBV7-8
CASSPFGTAGELFF
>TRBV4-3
CASSQDSPMGDEQFF
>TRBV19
CASSSRTEAFF
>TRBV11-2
CASSLWPASGNTIYF
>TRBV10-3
CAIRPGTDPNTEAFF
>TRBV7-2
CASSPTGQAIYEQYF
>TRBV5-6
CASSLGWALNGYTF
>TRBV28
CASSTDLPTDTQYF
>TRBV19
CASRSAGRGSSYEQYF
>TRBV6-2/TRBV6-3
CASSYFREAFF
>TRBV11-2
CASSAIGQGAVGTEAFF
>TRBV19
CASSADSYGYTF
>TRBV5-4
CASSTPRQGIADTQYF
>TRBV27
CASSLSDTYNEQFF
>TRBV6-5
CASSYGVGSTQYF
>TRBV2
CASSIGWNGYTF
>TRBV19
CASSIGGGTEAFF
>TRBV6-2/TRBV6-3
CASSSVNRGLKTGELFF
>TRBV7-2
CASSADLYEQYF
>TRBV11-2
CASSLGGEGEYNEQFF
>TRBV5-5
CASSPPPGEPQHF
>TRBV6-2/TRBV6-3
CASSELRTGFYTEAFF
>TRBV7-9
CASSPSLDRTYEQYF
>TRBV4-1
CASSQESARGQPQHF
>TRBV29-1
CSVRWAPGELFF
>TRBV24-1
CATSEPRGSSYNEQFF
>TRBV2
CASGGAILREAFF
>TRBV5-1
CASSFFPGTVNTEAFF
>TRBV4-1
CASSHLMTGDYGYTF
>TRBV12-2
CASRLRRAGTVPERDYNEQFF
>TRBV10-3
CAISESGQGINTEAFF
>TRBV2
CASSGGRDIQYF